This T cell receptor beta chain was identified in a study of blood T cell repertoires in COVID-19 (dated by TCRdb to 2020 to 2022). Regarding the research as a whole: Collaborator samples came from the United States, Italy and Spain and covered acute and convalescent phases of COVID-19. Samples were obtained from the ongoing ImmuneRACE study (first 160 participants) and from 1,254 subjects provided by 6 global collaborators. A freely available public database, intended as a resource for researchers studying the immune response to SARS-CoV-2, is where the repertoires were released. The prospective study material was composed of cDNA or gDNA derived from T cells, B-cell-depleted T cells, or PBMCs. A de-identified subject ID, COVID-19 status, age in years and sex were almost always included in the sample metadata. Where available, HLA class I and class II types were taken from metadata supplied by the sample provider and were not determined by assay-based typing. The dataset comprised deeply sampled blood TCRbeta repertoires from subjects exposed to, actively infected with, or recovered from COVID-19. Study-wide conclusions, independent of this receptor: The amount of clinical and demographic metadata varied by source and participant and was provided uncurated.

Whole blood was collected in K2EDTA tubes by collaborating institutions according to the institutions' own protocols. For TCRbeta analysis, collaborators shipped samples as frozen whole blood, isolated PBMCs, or DNA extracted from either of those sample types. Points on this clone: The specificity of this receptor is unknown. Base qualities are not provided; no much larger clone lies one nucleotide away.

TCRbeta CDR3 regions were amplified from genomic DNA using the immunoSEQ Assay, a bias-controlled multiplex PCR. The source study handled its data this way. The number of nucleated cells in each sample was estimated by amplification of reference gene primers within the assay. To quantify the absolute abundance of each unique TCRbeta CDR3 rearrangement, sequence reads were collapsed and filtered. Productive Simpson clonality was computed per sample as the square root of Simpson's diversity index over productive rearrangements. Drawn from immuneACCESS, this table holds only the in-frame rearrangements with V and J called that TCRdb kept. Clones are partly lost; checked studies trace under half to an unresolved V gene and leave the rest unexplained. That table is the source of V, J and clone size, and D and trimming were worked out from the DNA. This sample lists about 85,000 clones; 75% to 95% were detected once. Of the sample, less than 2.5% is held by the ten largest clones.

Including cysteine and phenylalanine, the CDR3 has 17 amino acids. The CDR3 DNA has 51 bases and is translated from base 1. From a lookup of the germline V gene (reference sequence), CDR1 and CDR2 are LGHDT and YNNKEL. V lost 1 base and J lost 5 bases, and the count of bases not matched to a germline gene is 7. This clonotype was sampled from a human donor with active COVID-19. The donor label of this sample is uncertain. The chain employs TRBV3-1 (or the pseudogene TRBV3-2) and TRBJ2-5; a stretch of 13 junction bases matches TRBD2. Sequencing used peripheral blood. The DNA sequence follows: TGTGCCAGCAGCCAAGGGACTAGCGGGGGTTGGACGGAGACCCAGTACTTC. This yields the protein CASSQGTSGGWTETQYF.